Below, 4 T cell receptor beta chains from the same sample are listed, as sequenced in a study of T cell responses to AZD1222 COVID-19 vaccine. The assay was immunoSEQ multiplex PCR, and TCRdb's table has in-frame clones only and misses some. The table records 83,000 or so clones, about nine tenths of them present only once. The starting material was peripheral blood, obtained 28 days after the second AZD1222 dose. The receptors originated from an adult who received the AZD1222 COVID-19 vaccine.

This clone has only a few counts. The chain uses TRBV13 and TRBJ1-2; unclear D gene. Deletions cut 3 bases from V and 5 bases from J, with 19 bases between. This CDR3 comprises 16 residues. Germline CDR1 and CDR2: PRHDT and FYEKMQ (reference sequence). CDR3 nucleotide sequence: TGTGCCAGCAGCTTGGGAAGGTCCCGAGGCGGGTATGGCTACACCTTC. This sequence encodes CASSLGRSRGGYGYTF.

The V call is TRBV6-2 or TRBV6-3, the J call TRBJ2-3, with D possibly TRBD1 on 6 matching bases. The CDR3 spans 16 residues. Germline assignment: CDR1 MNHEY and CDR2 SVGEGT. With 6 bases removed from V and 0 bases from J, the gap between germline ends came to 16 bases. CDR3 DNA sequence: TGTGCCAGCAGCCCTTTCGACAGGACTAGCACAGATACGCAGTATTTT. Amino acids: CASSPFDRTSTDTQYF.

This clone was seen once. The chain carries TRBV14 and TRBJ2-1, with 13 bases aligning to TRBD2. Germline V gene data show CDR1 as SGHDN and CDR2 as FVKESK. The CDR3 consists of 15 residues. Germline trimming cut 1 base from V and 8 bases from J; bases unmatched to any gene: 2. Here the CDR3 reads CASSQGTSGSDEQFF. In nucleotides, the CDR3 is TGTGCCAGCAGCCAAGGGACTAGCGGGAGTGATGAGCAGTTCTTC.

This chain links TRBV11-2 with TRBJ1-1; D is possibly TRBD1 (6 bases). The germline V gene has CDR1 SGHAT and CDR2 FQNNGV. The CDR3 consists of 15 residues. V was pared by 8 bases and J by 1 base, with 17 bases between. The CDR3, as DNA: TGTGCCAGCTCTCAGTTTCAGGGGAGGAACACTGAAGCTTTCTTT. This sequence encodes CASSQFQGRNTEAFF.